This T cell receptor (beta chain) came from a study of shared clonotypes between healthy human individuals. Study conclusions and caveats: Lower generation probabilities were found for non-shared clonotypes than for those shared by all four donors.

Method: immunoSEQ multiplex PCR; TCRdb's copy keeps in-frame clones and lacks some. The table shows over a million clones, with about 80% occurring only once. Turning to this clone: No antigen is known for it.

The source is a man aged 18-30 years in good health. Some clones in this sample may be carry-over from other donors' samples. What was sequenced was memory CD4+ T cells from PBMCs. The subset is: CD45RA-negative fraction.

DNA of the CDR3: TGCGCCAGCAGTGAGGGAAGGACTAGCGGGTACCAAGAGACCCAGTACTTC. Its protein product is CASSEGRTSGYQETQYF. The chain joins TRBV10-1 to TRBJ2-5; TRBD2 aligns across 11 bases. The CDR3 runs 17 residues. Germline V gene data show CDR1 as WNHNN and CDR2 as SYGVQD (reference sequence). The V segment lost 2 bases and the J segment 0 bases; nucleotides outside the gene matches: 5.